This T cell receptor (beta chain) was sequenced during a study of T cells in localized non-small cell lung cancer. Study-wide points: Heterogeneity within the tumor remains possible, as just one region underwent sequencing. Adjacent lung was found to contain a median approximately 60 of the top 100 tumor clones. A raised T cell density in blood coincided with lengthier overall survival.

This clone was detected once. Its antigen remains unidentified. Using immunoSEQ multiplex PCR, the repertoire was profiled, and TCRdb retains in-frame clones only, with some absent. The data contain 25,000 to 35,000 clones, 80% to 85% of them seen just once; the ten biggest clones take up 5.3%. The V gene lost 1 base and the J gene lost 1 base, with 11 bases spanning the gap. Germline CDR1 is MGHRA and CDR2 is YSYEKL. CDR3 length: 17 residues. The chain links TRBV4-1 to TRBJ2-6, with D possibly matching TRBD2 (5 bases). The sample here was peripheral blood mononuclear cells, taken before any cancer treatment. This clonotype originated in a man aged 35-75 years with stage III lung adenocarcinoma. The CDR3 is CASSQGLADSGANVLTF. CDR3 sequence (DNA): TGCGCCAGCAGCCAAGGTCTAGCAGATTCTGGGGCCAACGTCCTGACTTTC.